These 11 T cell receptor beta chains originate from one sample sequenced in a study of blood T cells in healthy people across ages. The authors ran a second PCR of roughly 6 to 12 cycles using a sample-barcoded 5' primer and a J-beta primer mix. Via MiXCR, TCRdb re-called the 5' RACE reads, giving one row per CDR3 protein. The sample has some 1,800,000 distinct CDR3 sequences; roughly two fifths are singletons. The sample consisted of blood. Receptor source: a human donor in good health.

The gene calls are TRBV5-1 and TRBJ2-7, with D possibly matching TRBD2 (5 bases). The V end lost 0 bases, the J end lost 5 bases, and 12 bases lay between the germline ends. The CDR3 loop spans 14 amino acids. Germline assignment: CDR1 SGHRS and CDR2 YFSETQ. This CDR3 reads CASSLASQANEQYF. The CDR3 nucleotides are TGCGCCAGCAGCTTGGCTAGCCAGGCGAACGAGCAGTACTTC.

This clonotype was counted at least ten times. This chain uses TRBV6-2 or TRBV6-3 with TRBJ2-7; the D is unclear. Germline values: CDR1 MNHEY, CDR2 SVGEGT. The CDR3 is 11 residues long. The ends were cut back, 6 bases at V and 6 bases at J, with 9 bases in the middle. CDR3 amino acids: CASSKPLEQYF. The CDR3 DNA reads as TGTGCCAGCAGCAAACCCCTCGAGCAGTACTTC.

In this sample, this clonotype turned up a few times. This chain joins TRBV6-5 and TRBJ2-4; D gene ambiguous. TRBJ2-7 explains the end of the DNA better; the J call may be wrong. The CDR3 consists of 13 residues. Per the germline V gene, CDR1 is MNHEY and CDR2 is SVGAGI. The DNA of the CDR3 is TGTGCCAGCGCCCCCGGGCCCCCCAGCGAGCAGTACTTC. It encodes CASAPGPPSEQYF.

The V and J genes are TRBV20-1 and TRBJ2-3; unclear D gene. This CDR3 spans 15 amino acids. V lost 0 bases and J 5 bases, leaving 15 bases between the germline ends. Germline V gene data show CDR1 as DFQATT and CDR2 as SNEGSKA (reference sequence). In DNA, the CDR3 is TGCAGTGCTAGAGATTTCCCAGGTCGGCAAGATACGCAGTATTTT. It translates to CSARDFPGRQDTQYF.

There are a few counts of this clonotype. V usage is TRBV20-1 and J usage is TRBJ1-2; TRBD1 matches 10 bases. The V gene's germline CDR1 is DFQATT and CDR2 SNEGSKA (reference sequence). Trimming cost V 5 bases and J 8 bases; bases outside gene matches: 5. The CDR3 runs 12 residues. The CDR3 DNA reads as TGCAGTGCTTGGACAGGGGGAAGCGGCTACACCTTC. Translated: CSAWTGGSGYTF.

V gene TRBV6-2 or TRBV6-3 combines with J gene TRBJ2-2, with 9 bases fitting TRBD1. V trimming: 6 bases; J trimming: 5 bases; junction bases outside the gene matches: 10. This CDR3 region has 16 residues. Looked up from germline, CDR1 is MNHEY and CDR2 is SVGEGT. This CDR3 is CASSQADRGGTGELFF. For the CDR3, the DNA is TGTGCCAGCAGCCAGGCGGACAGGGGAGGGACCGGGGAGCTGTTTTTT.

The chain uses TRBV4-3 and TRBJ1-3, with 7 bases aligning to TRBD1. J gave up 2 bases and V 1 base, and 2 bases lay outside the gene matches. Per germline, CDR1 LGHNA and CDR2 YSLEER. The CDR3 loop spans 15 amino acids. For the CDR3, the DNA is TGCGCCAGCAGCCAAGCTCAGGGGGCTGGAAACACCATATATTTT. The encoded protein is CASSQAQGAGNTIYF.

This clonotype was observed a single time. The V gene is TRBV12-3 or TRBV12-4, the J gene TRBJ2-3, with D possibly being TRBD2 (6 bases). With 2 bases removed from V and 2 bases from J, the gap between germline ends came to 26 bases. This CDR3 has 20 residues. This CDR3 is CASSLKWAGGSRDITDTQYF. CDR3 DNA sequence: TGTGCCAGCAGTTTAAAGTGGGCCGGGGGATCCCGAGACATCACAGATACGCAGTATTTT.

J is TRBJ2-1 and V is TRBV6-1; TRBD2 matches 9 bases. The germline V gene has CDR1 MNHNS and CDR2 SASEGT. Trimming cost V 2 bases and J 2 bases; bases outside gene matches: 10. CDR3 length equals 18 residues. CDR3 bases: TGTGCCAGCAGTGAATCGTCTAGCGGGAACAGCGCCTACAATGAGCAGTTCTTC. Translation gives CASSESSSGNSAYNEQFF.

CDR3 in amino acids: CASSLMQGETQYF. In DNA form, the CDR3 reads TGTGCCAGCAGTTTAATGCAGGGGGAGACCCAGTACTTC. V is TRBV12-3 or TRBV12-4 and J is TRBJ2-5, with TRBD1 as a possible D gene (6 bases). V dropped 2 bases and J dropped 5 bases, with 9 bases sitting between them. The CDR3 sequence is 13 residues long.

The chain uses TRBV3-1 and TRBJ2-4; perhaps D is TRBD1 or TRBD2 (5 bases each). With 0 bases removed from V and 15 bases from J, the gap between germline ends came to 15 bases. This CDR3 comprises 13 residues. CDR1 and CDR2 (germline): LGHDT, YNNKEL (reference sequence). The CDR3 nucleotides read TGTGCCAGCAGCCAAGATGAGGCTAGCAGGGTGTACTTC. This codes for CASSQDEASRVYF. The whole variable domain, remainder taken from reference TRBV3-1 and TRBJ2-4, is DTAVSQTPKYLVTQMGNDKSIKCEQNLGHDTMYWYKQDSKKFLKIMFSYNNKELIINETVPNRFSPKSPDKAHLNLHINSLELGDSAVYFCASSQDEASRVYFGAGTRLSVL.